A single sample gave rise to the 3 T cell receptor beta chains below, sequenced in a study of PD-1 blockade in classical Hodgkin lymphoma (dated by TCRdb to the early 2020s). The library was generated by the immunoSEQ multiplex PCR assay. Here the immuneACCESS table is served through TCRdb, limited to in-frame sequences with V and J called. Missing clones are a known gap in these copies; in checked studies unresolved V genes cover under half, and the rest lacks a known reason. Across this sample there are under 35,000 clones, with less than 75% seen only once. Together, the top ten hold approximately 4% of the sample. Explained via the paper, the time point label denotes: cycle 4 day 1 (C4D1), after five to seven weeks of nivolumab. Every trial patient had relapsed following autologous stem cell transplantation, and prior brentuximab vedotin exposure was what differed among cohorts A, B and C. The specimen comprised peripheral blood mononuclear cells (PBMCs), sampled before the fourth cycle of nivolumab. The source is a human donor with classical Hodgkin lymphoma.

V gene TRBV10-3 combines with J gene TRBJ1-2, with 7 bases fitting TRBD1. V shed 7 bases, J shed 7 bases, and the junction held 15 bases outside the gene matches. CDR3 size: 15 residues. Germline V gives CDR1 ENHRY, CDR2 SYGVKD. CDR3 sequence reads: CAINIQGPLQGGYTF. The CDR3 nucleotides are TGTGCCATCAATATACAGGGGCCCCTGCAGGGTGGCTACACCTTC.

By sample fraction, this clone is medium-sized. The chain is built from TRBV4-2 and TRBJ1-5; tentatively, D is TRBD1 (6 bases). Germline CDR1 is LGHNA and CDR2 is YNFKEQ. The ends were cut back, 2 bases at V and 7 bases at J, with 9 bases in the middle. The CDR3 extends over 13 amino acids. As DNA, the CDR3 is TGTGCCAGCAGCCAACCTCAGGGGCAGCCCCAGCATTTT. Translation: CASSQPQGQPQHF.

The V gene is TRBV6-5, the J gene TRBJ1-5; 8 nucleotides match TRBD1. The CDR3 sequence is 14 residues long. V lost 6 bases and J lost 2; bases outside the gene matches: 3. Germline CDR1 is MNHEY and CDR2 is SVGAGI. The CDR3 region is CASRRTGRNQPQHF. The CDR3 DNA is TGTGCCAGCAGAAGGACAGGGCGCAATCAGCCCCAGCATTTT.